This TCR beta chain originates from a study of OX40 agonist ivuxolimab in advanced cancers. Study in general: The patients' treatment was ivuxolimab, an agonistic anti-OX40 (CD134) antibody.

Produced via immunoSEQ multiplex PCR; TCRdb's table is partial and in-frame only. The sample has around 38,000 clones, about 80% seen once. Germline lookup yields CDR1 SEHNR and CDR2 FQNEAQ (reference sequence). This CDR3 is built from 12 residues. Trimming removed 5 bases from V and 5 bases from J, with 7 bases in between. The receptor comes from an adult with an advanced solid tumor such as melanoma, head and neck, liver or kidney cancer. This sequence joins TRBV7-9 and TRBJ2-1, with D unresolved. The sequences come from CD4+ or CD8+ T cells sorted from blood, collected in a trial of the OX40 agonist ivuxolimab. The CDR3 coding sequence is TGTGCCAGCAGCCTAAGAAACAATGAGCAGTTCTTC. This encodes CASSLRNNEQFF.